The T cell receptor (beta chain) under discussion was sequenced for a study of blood T cell repertoires in COVID-19. Study summary: COVID-19 samples collected from the United States, Italy and Spain covered acute and convalescent phases.

Assay: immunoSEQ multiplex PCR; the TCRdb copy retains only in-frame clones and omits some. The table has 55,000 or so clones, about 87% seen once; the top ten hold approximately 3.6%. The TCR originated in a middle-aged man with COVID-19, enrolled during active disease. Sequencing was carried out using peripheral blood.

CDR3 in amino acids: CASSQEVALSSNQPQHF. The DNA for the CDR3 is TGTGCCAGCAGCCAAGAGGTGGCCCTATCTAGCAATCAGCCCCAGCATTTT. V and J are TRBV7-2 and TRBJ1-5; D remains ambiguous. Germline V gene sequence: CDR1 SGHTA, CDR2 FQGNSA. Trimming left V 5 bases short and J 0 bases short, with 17 bases between. This CDR3 is 17 amino acids long.